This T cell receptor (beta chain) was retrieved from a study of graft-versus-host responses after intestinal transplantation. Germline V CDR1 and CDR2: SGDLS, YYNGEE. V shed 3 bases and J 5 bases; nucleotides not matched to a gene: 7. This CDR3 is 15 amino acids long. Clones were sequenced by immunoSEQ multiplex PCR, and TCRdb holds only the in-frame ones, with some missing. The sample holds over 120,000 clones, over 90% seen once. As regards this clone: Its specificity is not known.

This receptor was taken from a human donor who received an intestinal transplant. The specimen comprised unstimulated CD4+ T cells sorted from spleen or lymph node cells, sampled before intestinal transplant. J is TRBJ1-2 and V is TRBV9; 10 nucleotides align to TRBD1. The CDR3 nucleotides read TGTGCCAGCAGCGACCGGGACAGGGGTGAATATGGCTACACCTTC. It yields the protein CASSDRDRGEYGYTF.